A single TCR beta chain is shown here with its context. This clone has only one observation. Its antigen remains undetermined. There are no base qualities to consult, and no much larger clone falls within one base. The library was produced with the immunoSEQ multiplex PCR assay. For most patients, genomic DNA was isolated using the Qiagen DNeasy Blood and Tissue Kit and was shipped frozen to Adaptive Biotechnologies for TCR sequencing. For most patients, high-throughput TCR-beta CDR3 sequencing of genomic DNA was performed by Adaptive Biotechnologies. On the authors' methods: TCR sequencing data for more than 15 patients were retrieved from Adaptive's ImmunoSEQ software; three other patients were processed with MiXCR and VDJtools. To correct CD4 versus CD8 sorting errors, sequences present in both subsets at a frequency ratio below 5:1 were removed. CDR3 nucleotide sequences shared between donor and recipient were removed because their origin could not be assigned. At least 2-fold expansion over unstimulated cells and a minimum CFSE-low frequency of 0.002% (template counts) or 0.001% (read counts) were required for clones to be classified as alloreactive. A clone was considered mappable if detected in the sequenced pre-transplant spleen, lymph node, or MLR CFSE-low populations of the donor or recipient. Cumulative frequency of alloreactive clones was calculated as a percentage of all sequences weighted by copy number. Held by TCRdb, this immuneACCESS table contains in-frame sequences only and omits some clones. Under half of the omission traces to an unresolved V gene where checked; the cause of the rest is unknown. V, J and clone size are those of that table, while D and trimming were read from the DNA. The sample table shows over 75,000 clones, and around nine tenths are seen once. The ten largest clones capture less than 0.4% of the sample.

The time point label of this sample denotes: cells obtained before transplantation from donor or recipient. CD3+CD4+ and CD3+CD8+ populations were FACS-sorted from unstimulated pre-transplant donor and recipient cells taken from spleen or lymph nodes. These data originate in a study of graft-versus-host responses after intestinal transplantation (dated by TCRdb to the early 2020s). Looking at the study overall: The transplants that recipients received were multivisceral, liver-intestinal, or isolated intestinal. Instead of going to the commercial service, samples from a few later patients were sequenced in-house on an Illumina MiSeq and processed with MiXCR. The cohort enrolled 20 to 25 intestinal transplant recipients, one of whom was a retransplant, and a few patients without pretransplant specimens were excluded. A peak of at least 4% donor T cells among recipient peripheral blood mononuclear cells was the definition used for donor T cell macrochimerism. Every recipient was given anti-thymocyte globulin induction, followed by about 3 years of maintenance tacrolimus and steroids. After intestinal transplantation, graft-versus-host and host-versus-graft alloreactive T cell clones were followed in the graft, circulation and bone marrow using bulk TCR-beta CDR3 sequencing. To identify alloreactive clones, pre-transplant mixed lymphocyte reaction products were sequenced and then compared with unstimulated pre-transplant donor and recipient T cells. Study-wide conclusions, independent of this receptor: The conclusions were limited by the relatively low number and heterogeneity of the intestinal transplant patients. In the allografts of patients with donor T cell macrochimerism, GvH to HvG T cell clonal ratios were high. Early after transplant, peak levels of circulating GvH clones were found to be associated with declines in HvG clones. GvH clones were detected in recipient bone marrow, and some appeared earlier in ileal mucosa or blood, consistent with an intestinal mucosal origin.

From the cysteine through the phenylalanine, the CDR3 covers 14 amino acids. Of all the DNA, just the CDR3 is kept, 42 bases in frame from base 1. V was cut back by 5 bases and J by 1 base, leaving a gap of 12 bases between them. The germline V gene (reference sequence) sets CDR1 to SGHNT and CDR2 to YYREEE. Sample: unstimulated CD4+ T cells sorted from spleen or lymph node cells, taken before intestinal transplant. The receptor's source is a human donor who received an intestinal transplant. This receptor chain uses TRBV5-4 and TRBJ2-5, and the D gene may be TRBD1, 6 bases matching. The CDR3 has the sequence CASSPGQLQETQYF. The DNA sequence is TGTGCCAGCAGTCCTGGACAGCTCCAAGAGACCCAGTACTTC.